Given below is one T cell receptor (beta chain) in context. V shed 7 bases and J shed 4 bases, with 4 bases lying between them. The CDR3 totals 11 residues. Per the germline V gene, CDR1 is SEHNR and CDR2 is FQNEAQ (reference sequence). These data come from a study of Ad26.COV2.S vaccination and SARS-CoV-2 variants. The treatment denotes: around 19 received Ad26.COV2.S at low or high dose, single or two shots; a few received placebo; per-sample allocation not given. Collection of the samples took place on day 63 after the first injection of vaccine or placebo. The vaccine delivered Wuhan-strain SARS-CoV-2 spike through an Ad26 vector. Clones were sequenced by immunoSEQ multiplex PCR, and TCRdb holds only the in-frame ones, with some missing. The sample lists 200,000 to 250,000 clones, around 87% occurring once.

The clonotype originates from a person between 18 and 59 years old who received the Ad26.COV2.S COVID-19 vaccine or a placebo. This rearrangement joins TRBV7-9 to TRBJ1-4; D is unresolved. Sequenced here: peripheral blood, sampled in a trial of Ad26.COV2.S vaccine versus placebo. CDR3 sequence (DNA): TGTGCCAGCATGGGTAATGAAAAACTGTTTTTT. Amino acids: CASMGNEKLFF.